Listed below are T cell receptor beta chains from one sample, sequenced in a study of blood T cell repertoires in COVID-19. Measured with immunoSEQ multiplex PCR; TCRdb has only the in-frame clones, and not every one. The sample shows about 140,000 clones, 84% of them seen only once. Sequences were obtained from PBMCs or T cells enriched from blood (not recorded which). The receptors come from a man aged 40-50 years with acute COVID-19. Each CDR3 is given with its conserved first and last residue. Each record gives: V gene, J gene, clone size, D gene, CDR3 protein, CDR3 DNA. D genes are given only for firm matches. Not all rows give a size; the values are once, few, many and, for expanded clones, a class.

V: TRBV24-1
J: TRBJ2-3
size: few
D: TRBD2
CDR3: CATSDLTTSGSSDTQYF
DNA: TGTGCCACCAGTGATCTTACGACTAGCGGGAGTTCCGATACGCAGTATTTT

V: TRBV11-2
J: TRBJ2-7
size: -
D: -
CDR3: CASSQAVEQYF
DNA: TGTGCCAGCAGCCAGGCAGTAGAGCAGTACTTC

V: TRBV10-1
J: TRBJ1-5
size: -
D: -
CDR3: CASSLGSDQPQHF
DNA: TGCGCCAGCAGTTTGGGGAGCGATCAGCCCCAGCATTTT

V: TRBV10-3
J: TRBJ2-5
size: -
D: TRBD2
CDR3: CAISESSGGPQETQYF
DNA: TGTGCCATCAGTGAGTCTAGCGGGGGCCCGCAAGAGACCCAGTACTTC

V: TRBV14
J: TRBJ1-1
size: -
D: TRBD1
CDR3: CASRQLKGQGANTEAFF
DNA: TGTGCCAGCAGACAATTAAAGGGACAGGGGGCGAACACTGAAGCTTTCTTT

V: TRBV4-2
J: TRBJ1-6
size: -
D: -
CDR3: CASSQETPGYSPLHF
DNA: TGTGCCAGCAGCCAAGAGACACCGGGATATTCACCCCTCCACTTT

V: TRBV7-8
J: TRBJ2-2
size: -
D: -
CDR3: CASSLDTRTHTGELFF
DNA: TGTGCCAGCAGCTTAGATACACGCACACACACCGGGGAGCTGTTTTTT

V: TRBV3-1/TRBV3-2
J: TRBJ1-1
size: many
D: TRBD1
CDR3: CASSQSGTGREAFF
DNA: TGTGCCAGCAGCCAATCCGGGACAGGGAGAGAAGCTTTCTTT

V: TRBV5-5
J: TRBJ2-3
size: -
D: -
CDR3: CASSLVATNTQYF
DNA: TGTGCCAGCAGCTTGGTGGCAACCAATACGCAGTATTTT

V: TRBV10-3
J: TRBJ2-7
size: -
D: TRBD1
CDR3: CAISDHRDRDYEQYF
DNA: TGTGCCATCAGTGATCACCGGGACAGGGACTACGAGCAGTACTTC

V: TRBV30
J: TRBJ1-6
size: once
D: -
CDR3: CAWRGDWSNSPLHF
DNA: TGTGCCTGGAGGGGAGACTGGTCTAATTCACCCCTCCACTTT

V: TRBV10-3
J: TRBJ2-3
size: -
D: -
CDR3: CAIGGGLSTDTQYF
DNA: TGTGCCATCGGTGGCGGGCTCAGCACAGATACGCAGTATTTT

V: TRBV7-2
J: TRBJ2-3
size: -
D: TRBD1
CDR3: CASSPDRGHTDTQYF
DNA: TGTGCCAGCAGTCCGGACAGGGGACACACAGATACGCAGTATTTT

V: TRBV10-2
J: TRBJ2-4
size: -
D: TRBD1
CDR3: CASETGFTKNIQYF
DNA: TGCGCCAGTGAGACAGGGTTTACCAAAAACATTCAGTACTTC

V: TRBV5-1
J: TRBJ2-2
size: once
D: -
CDR3: CASSLAAGIQYTGELFF
DNA: TGCGCCAGCAGCTTGGCGGCAGGGATTCAGTACACCGGGGAGCTGTTTTTT

V: TRBV5-1
J: TRBJ1-2
size: few
D: TRBD1
CDR3: CASSAGQGYGYTF
DNA: TGCGCCAGCAGCGCGGGACAGGGGTATGGCTACACCTTC

V: TRBV6-2/TRBV6-3
J: TRBJ1-6
size: -
D: -
CDR3: CASSYGPDIYNSPLHF
DNA: TGTGCCAGCAGTTACGGGCCGGACATTTATAATTCACCCCTCCACTTT

V: TRBV4-1
J: TRBJ2-1
size: -
D: TRBD1
CDR3: CASSQGGQGRMNEQFF
DNA: TGCGCCAGCAGCCAAGGGGGACAGGGGAGGATGAATGAGCAGTTCTTC

V: TRBV5-1
J: TRBJ2-5
size: -
D: TRBD1
CDR3: CASRTGGGQETQYF
DNA: TGCGCCAGCAGGACAGGGGGAGGCCAAGAGACCCAGTACTTC

V: TRBV28
J: TRBJ1-1
size: few
D: TRBD1
CDR3: CASRDRIVTEAFF
DNA: TGTGCCAGCCGGGACAGAATCGTAACTGAAGCTTTCTTT

V: TRBV28
J: TRBJ1-2
size: -
D: -
CDR3: CASRPMRLIYGYTF
DNA: TGTGCCAGCAGACCCATGAGGCTGATCTATGGCTACACCTTC

V: TRBV6-5
J: TRBJ2-3
size: -
D: -
CDR3: CASNGPTDTQYF
DNA: TGTGCCAGCAATGGGCCTACAGATACGCAGTATTTT

V: TRBV6-5
J: TRBJ1-1
size: once
D: -
CDR3: CASKAPGGLNTEAFF
DNA: TGTGCCAGCAAAGCGCCGGGGGGGCTGAACACTGAAGCTTTCTTT

V: TRBV30
J: TRBJ2-1
size: -
D: -
CDR3: CAWSASSSNEQFF
DNA: TGTGCCTGGAGTGCCTCTTCTAGTAACGAGCAGTTCTTC

V: TRBV7-8
J: TRBJ1-1
size: few
D: -
CDR3: CASSPTTVNTEAFF
DNA: TGTGCCAGCAGCCCGACGACAGTGAACACTGAAGCTTTCTTT

V: TRBV29-1
J: TRBJ2-1
size: -
D: TRBD2
CDR3: CSVLRDYFLNEQFF
DNA: TGCAGCGTTCTCCGGGACTACTTCTTGAATGAGCAGTTCTTC

V: TRBV29-1
J: TRBJ2-3
size: -
D: -
CDR3: CSVQGGPGNTDTQYF
DNA: TGCAGCGTTCAGGGGGGTCCGGGAAACACAGATACGCAGTATTTT

V: TRBV19
J: TRBJ2-1
size: few
D: -
CDR3: CASSIANEQFF
DNA: TGTGCCAGTAGTATAGCTAATGAGCAGTTCTTC

V: TRBV2
J: TRBJ2-5
size: -
D: TRBD2
CDR3: CASSRTSLQETQYF
DNA: TGTGCCAGCAGTAGGACTAGCCTCCAAGAGACCCAGTACTTC

V: TRBV28
J: TRBJ1-5
size: -
D: -
CDR3: CASSQTGVYQPQHF
DNA: TGTGCCAGCAGTCAAACGGGGGTCTATCAGCCCCAGCATTTT

V: TRBV9
J: TRBJ2-2
size: -
D: TRBD2
CDR3: CASSAPGGSANTGELFF
DNA: TGTGCCAGCAGCGCACCCGGGGGGTCCGCGAACACCGGGGAGCTGTTTTTT

V: TRBV5-1
J: TRBJ2-5
size: -
D: TRBD2
CDR3: CASTVSGRAVETQYF
DNA: TGCGCCAGCACCGTTAGCGGGAGGGCCGTAGAGACCCAGTACTTC

V: TRBV7-6
J: TRBJ1-6
size: -
D: -
CDR3: CASSLGGANGPLHF
DNA: TGTGCCAGCAGCTTGGGGGGGGCAAATGGACCCCTCCACTTT

V: TRBV11-2
J: TRBJ1-4
size: few
D: -
CDR3: CASRRFQGSLATNEKLFF
DNA: TGTGCCAGCAGACGATTCCAGGGTTCGTTAGCAACTAATGAAAAACTGTTTTTT

V: TRBV27
J: TRBJ2-2
size: -
D: TRBD2
CDR3: CASSLLAGSPSGELFF
DNA: TGTGCCAGCAGTTTACTAGCGGGGTCTCCTTCCGGGGAGCTGTTTTTT

V: TRBV7-9
J: TRBJ2-1
size: -
D: TRBD2
CDR3: CASSSKRGLNNEQFF
DNA: TGTGCCAGCAGCTCTAAGCGGGGGCTAAACAATGAGCAGTTCTTC

V: TRBV12-3/TRBV12-4
J: TRBJ1-5
size: -
D: -
CDR3: CASSSGNQPQHF
DNA: TGTGCCAGCAGTTCCGGGAATCAGCCCCAGCATTTT

V: TRBV27
J: TRBJ2-7
size: -
D: -
CDR3: CASSFLERAGYEQYF
DNA: TGTGCCAGCAGTTTTCTCGAACGCGCGGGCTACGAGCAGTACTTC

V: TRBV7-9
J: TRBJ1-6
size: few
D: -
CDR3: CASSLDARDSPLHF
DNA: TGTGCCAGCAGCTTAGATGCGAGGGATTCACCCCTCCACTTT

V: TRBV12-3/TRBV12-4
J: TRBJ1-5
size: -
D: -
CDR3: CASSSGDHQPQHF
DNA: TGTGCCAGCAGTTCAGGGGACCATCAGCCCCAGCATTTT

V: TRBV30
J: TRBJ1-4
size: once
D: -
CDR3: CAWKAANEKLFF
DNA: TGTGCCTGGAAGGCGGCTAATGAAAAACTGTTTTTT

V: TRBV19
J: TRBJ1-5
size: -
D: -
CDR3: CASSITRRVDQPQHF
DNA: TGTGCCAGTAGTATAACGAGGCGGGTCGATCAGCCCCAGCATTTT

V: TRBV11-2
J: TRBJ2-7
size: -
D: TRBD1
CDR3: CASSRRTGVPYEQYF
DNA: TGTGCCAGCAGCCGAAGGACAGGGGTCCCTTACGAGCAGTACTTC

V: TRBV19
J: TRBJ2-7
size: -
D: -
CDR3: CASSFSTGSYEQYF
DNA: TGTGCCAGTAGTTTCTCGACAGGCTCCTACGAGCAGTACTTC

V: TRBV5-4
J: TRBJ2-2
size: -
D: TRBD1
CDR3: CASSEPGTGNTGELFF
DNA: TGTGCCAGCAGCGAACCCGGGACAGGGAATACCGGGGAGCTGTTTTTT

V: TRBV27
J: TRBJ2-2
size: -
D: -
CDR3: CASSPVSGTGELFF
DNA: TGTGCCAGCAGTCCCGTCTCAGGGACCGGGGAGCTGTTTTTT

V: TRBV7-2
J: TRBJ2-7
size: -
D: TRBD1
CDR3: CASSYGGQGLSYEQYF
DNA: TGTGCCAGCAGCTATGGAGGACAGGGATTATCCTACGAGCAGTACTTC

V: TRBV28
J: TRBJ1-2
size: few
D: -
CDR3: CASSLRPGYGGYTF
DNA: TGTGCCAGCAGTTTACGACCAGGCTATGGTGGCTACACCTTC

V: TRBV4-3
J: TRBJ1-6
size: -
D: -
CDR3: CASSQGRLYNSPLHF
DNA: TGCGCCAGCAGCCAAGGTCGTCTATATAATTCACCCCTCCACTTT

V: TRBV10-3
J: TRBJ2-1
size: -
D: TRBD2
CDR3: CASGLAGVDEQFF
DNA: TGTGCCAGTGGACTAGCGGGAGTGGATGAGCAGTTCTTC

V: TRBV7-9
J: TRBJ1-2
size: -
D: -
CDR3: CASTPVDTYGYTF
DNA: TGTGCCAGCACCCCGGTGGACACCTATGGCTACACCTTC